The 10 T cell receptor beta chains presented below share a single source sample, sequenced in a study of T cells in Graves' hyperthyroidism and ophthalmopathy. Template material for amplifying TCR beta CDR3 regions consisted of RNA transcripts. The TCR CDR3 was amplified in a first-round RT-PCR using the HTBI primer set. Each CDR3 protein is one row after TCRdb ran MiXCR on the multiplex PCR reads. The data show around 600,000 distinct CDR3 sequences, around a sixth seen once. Sequencing was done on a sample of blood. The receptors shown here come from a woman aged 25 to 45 with Graves' hyperthyroidism.

This clonotype was seen at least ten times. The J gene is TRBJ1-1, the V gene TRBV30, with no clear D. Trimming shortened V by 1 base and J by 5 bases, and 11 bases separated the two germline ends. The CDR3 contains 13 residues. Germline lookup yields CDR1 GTSNPN and CDR2 SVGIG (reference sequence). The CDR3 here is CAWSGKYGTEAFF. CDR3 DNA sequence: TGTGCCTGGAGTGGAAAATACGGTACTGAAGCTTTCTTT. Drawing the rest from reference TRBV30 and TRBJ1-1, the complete variable domain is SQTIHQWPATLVQPVGSPLSLECTVEGTSNPNLYWYRQAAGRGLQLLFYSVGIGQISSEVPQNLSASRPQDRQFILSSKKLLLSDSGFYLCAWSGKYGTEAFFGQGTRLTVV.

This clonotype was seen a handful of times. V and J are TRBV27 and TRBJ2-1; the match to TRBD2 covers 15 bases. V trimming: 4 bases; J trimming: 10 bases; junction bases outside the gene matches: 8. Germline V gene data show CDR1 as MNHEY and CDR2 as SMNVEV (reference sequence). This CDR3 has 16 amino acids. CDR3 loop: CASSSNPGLAGGEQFF. The DNA for the CDR3 is TGTGCCAGCAGTTCCAATCCGGGACTAGCGGGAGGCGAGCAGTTCTTC.

Many counts were recorded for this clonotype. The chain employs TRBV28 and TRBJ1-1, with D possibly being TRBD1 (5 bases). The germline gives CDR1 MDHEN, CDR2 SYDVKM. The length of the CDR3 is 15 residues. Trimming pared 5 bases from V and 0 bases from J, leaving 13 bases between. The chain's CDR3 is CASSPWDLMNTEAFF. In DNA form, the CDR3 reads TGTGCCAGCAGTCCTTGGGACCTCATGAACACTGAAGCTTTCTTT.

This sequence joins TRBV12-3 or TRBV12-4 and TRBJ1-1; D remains unclear. The ends were cut back, 4 bases at V and 6 bases at J, with 12 bases in the middle. This CDR3 has 13 amino acids. CDR3 loop: CASSWVGLAEAFF. DNA for the CDR3: TGTGCCAGCAGTTGGGTGGGGTTGGCTGAAGCTTTCTTT.

This clonotype occurred many times. This chain joins TRBV7-2 and TRBJ2-5, with a tentative D call TRBD1 (5 bases). Trimming removed 5 bases at V and 0 bases at J, with 7 bases between. In germline, CDR1 is SGHTA, CDR2 FQGNSA. There are 13 residues in the CDR3. In DNA form, the CDR3 reads TGTGCCAGCAGCGTGGACAACCAAGAGACCCAGTACTTC. Its protein is CASSVDNQETQYF.

This clonotype was counted between two and nine times. The gene calls are TRBV3-1 and TRBJ2-3; 10 bases align to TRBD2. The CDR3 extends over 18 amino acids. Per the germline V gene, CDR1 is LGHDT and CDR2 is YNNKEL (reference sequence). With 1 base clipped from V and 0 bases from J, the junction kept 7 bases outside the gene matches. CDR3 DNA: TGTGCCAGCAGCCAAGGGCTAGCGGGAGTGGAGAGCACAGATACGCAGTATTTT. Encoded protein: CASSQGLAGVESTDTQYF.

The sample holds many counts of this clonotype. The chain combines TRBV12-3 or TRBV12-4 with TRBJ2-7; 10 nucleotides match TRBD2. V was clipped by 11 bases and J by 5 bases; unmatched bases: 12. The CDR3 is made up of 14 amino acids. CDR3 coding DNA: TGTGCCGTCCCCCCCGGGACTAGCGTAAACGAGCAGTACTTC. Translating gives CAVPPGTSVNEQYF.

This clonotype was counted at least ten times. The chain carries TRBV28 and TRBJ1-2, with 8 bases fitting TRBD1. The CDR3 runs 17 residues. Germline-derived CDR1 and CDR2 are MDHEN and SYDVKM. With V trimmed by 7 bases and J by 4 bases, 17 bases remained unmatched. The CDR3 nucleotides are TGTGCCAGCATTCCTCAGGGGGCGAGAGGGGGGACCTATGGCTACACCTTC. Protein sequence: CASIPQGARGGTYGYTF.

V is TRBV6-2 or TRBV6-3 and J is TRBJ2-1, with 11 bases that match TRBD2. J was trimmed by 9 bases and V by 8 bases; bases with no gene match: 9. The CDR3 runs 14 residues. CDR1 is MNHEY, CDR2 SVGEGT, per germline. CDR3 protein: CASGLTSGKGEQFF. Here the CDR3 DNA reads TGTGCCAGCGGCTTGACTAGCGGGAAAGGTGAGCAGTTCTTC.

This rearrangement joins TRBV10-3 to TRBJ1-1; D is perhaps TRBD1 (5 bases). V was shortened by 6 bases and J by 5 bases, with 13 bases between the two germline ends. The V gene's germline CDR1 is ENHRY and CDR2 SYGVKD. The CDR3 spans 13 residues. The CDR3 DNA reads as TGTGCCATCAGCGCGGATTGGGGGACTGAAGCTTTCTTT. This gives the protein CAISADWGTEAFF.